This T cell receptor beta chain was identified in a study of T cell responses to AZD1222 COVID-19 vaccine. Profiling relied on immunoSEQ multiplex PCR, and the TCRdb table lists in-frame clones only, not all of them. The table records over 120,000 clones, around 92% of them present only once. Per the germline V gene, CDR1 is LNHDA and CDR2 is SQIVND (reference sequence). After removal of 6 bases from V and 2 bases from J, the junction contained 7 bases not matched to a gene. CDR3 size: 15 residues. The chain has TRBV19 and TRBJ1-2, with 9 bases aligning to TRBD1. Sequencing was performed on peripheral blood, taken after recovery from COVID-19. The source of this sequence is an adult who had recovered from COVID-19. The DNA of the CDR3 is TGTGCCAGTAGGGGACAGGGCCTTTTCAACTATGGCTACACCTTC. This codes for CASRGQGLFNYGYTF.